This T cell receptor beta chain appears in the sequencing data of a study of graft-versus-host responses after intestinal transplantation. The junction had 10 bases not matched to a gene; V was cut back by 3 bases and J by 2 bases. This CDR3 is 16 amino acids long. CDR1 MNHNS and CDR2 SASEGT come from the germline V gene. The assay was immunoSEQ multiplex PCR, and TCRdb's table has in-frame clones only and misses some. This table has 50,000 or so clones, around 91% appearing once. This specimen consisted of PBMCs, obtained approximately four months after intestinal transplantation. The clonotype originates from a human patient who received an intestinal transplant, so some T cells may come from the graft donor. V and J are TRBV6-1 and TRBJ2-7; 7 bases are a match to TRBD2. The DNA of the CDR3 is TGTGCCAGCAGTGATAGGTTAGGGCGGGGGACCTACGAGCAGTACTTC. Its protein is CASSDRLGRGTYEQYF.